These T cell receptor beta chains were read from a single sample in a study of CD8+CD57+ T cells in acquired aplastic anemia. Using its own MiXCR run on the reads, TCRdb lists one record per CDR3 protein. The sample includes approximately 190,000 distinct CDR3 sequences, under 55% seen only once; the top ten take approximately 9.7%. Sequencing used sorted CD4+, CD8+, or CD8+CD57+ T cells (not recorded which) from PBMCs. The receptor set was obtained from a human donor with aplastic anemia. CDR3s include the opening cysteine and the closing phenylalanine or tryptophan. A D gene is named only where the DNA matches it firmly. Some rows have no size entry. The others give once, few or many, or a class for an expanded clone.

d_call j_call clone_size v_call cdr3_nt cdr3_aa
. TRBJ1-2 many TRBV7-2 TGTGCCAGCAGCCCGTCCCCTAGCTATGGCTACACCTTC CASSPSPSYGYTF
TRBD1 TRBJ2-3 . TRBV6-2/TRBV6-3 TGTGCCAGCAGTTACTCGCCGGGACAGGGGGCTTATACGCAGTATTTT CASSYSPGQGAYTQYF
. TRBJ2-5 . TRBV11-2 TGTGCCAGCAGCCCCCACCAGGGGTTCGAGACCCAGTACTTC CASSPHQGFETQYF
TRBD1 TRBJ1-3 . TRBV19 TGTGCCAGTGGACAGGGGGCGGTGGTAAACACCATATATTTT CASGQGAVVNTIYF
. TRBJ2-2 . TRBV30 TGTGCCTTTCAAAAGGGACCTAGAAACACCGGGGAGCTGTTTTTT CAFQKGPRNTGELFF
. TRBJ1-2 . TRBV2 TGTTCCGGCAGAACGAGGACGTATGGCTACACCTTC CSGRTRTYGYTF
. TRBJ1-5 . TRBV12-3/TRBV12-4 TGTGCCAGCAGTTTGACGGGGACATCTCAGCCCCAGCATTTT CASSLTGTSQPQHF
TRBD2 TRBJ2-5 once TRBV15 TGTGCCACCAGCAGCCCGGGGCTAGCGGGGAAGGCGGAGACCCAGTACTTC CATSSPGLAGKAETQYF
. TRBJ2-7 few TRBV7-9 TGTGCCCGGCGGTCGGAGGGCGAGCAGTACTTC CARRSEGEQYF
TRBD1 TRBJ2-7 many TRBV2 TGTGCCAGCAGTATAGGACAGGGCCTCTACGAGCAGTACTTC CASSIGQGLYEQYF
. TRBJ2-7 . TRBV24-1 TGTGCCATCGGGACTCACTACGAGCAGTACTTC CAIGTHYEQYF
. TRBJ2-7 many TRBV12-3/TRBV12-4 TGTGCCAGCAGTTTAGGTCTTGGTAGCCGGGAGCAGTACTTC CASSLGLGSREQYF
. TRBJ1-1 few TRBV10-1 TGCGCCAGCAGTGAGTCGCAAACAATCACTGAAGCTTTCTTT CASSESQTITEAFF
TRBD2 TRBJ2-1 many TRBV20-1 TGCAGTGCTAGAGATCCTAGCGGGAGTACCAATGAGCAGTTCTTC CSARDPSGSTNEQFF
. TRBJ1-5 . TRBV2 TGTGCCAGCGCCCCGGAGGATCGTCAGCCCCAGCATTTT CASAPEDRQPQHF
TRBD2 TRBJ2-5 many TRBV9 TGTGCCAGCAGCGTAGGACTAGCGAGGGAGACCCAGTACTTC CASSVGLARETQYF
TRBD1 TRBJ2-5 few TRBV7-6 TGTGCCAGCAGCTTAGAAAGGGGGCGAGAGACCCAGTACTTC CASSLERGRETQYF
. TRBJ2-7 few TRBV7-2 TGTGCCAGCTCACCATCCGATTGGGGGCGGGAGCAGTACTTC CASSPSDWGREQYF
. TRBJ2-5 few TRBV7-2 TGTGCCAGCAGCCCGAGTTGGGAGACCCAGTACTTC CASSPSWETQYF
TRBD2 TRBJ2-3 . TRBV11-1 TGTGCCAGCATCCCCGTTTGGGGAGGGGACACAGATACGCAGTATTTT CASIPVWGGDTDTQYF
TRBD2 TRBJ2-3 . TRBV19 TGTGCCAGTATGGGACTAGCGGGAAGCACAGATACGCAGTATTTT CASMGLAGSTDTQYF
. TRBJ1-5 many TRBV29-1 TGCAGCGTTGGCGGGACCCGGGGGGGGAGCAATCAGCCCCAGCATTTT CSVGGTRGGSNQPQHF
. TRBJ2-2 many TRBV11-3 TGTGCCAGCAGGGGGGGAGCCGGGGAGCTGTTTTTT CASRGGAGELFF
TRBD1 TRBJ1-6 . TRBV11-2 TGTGCCAGCAGCTTCCGGGACAGGGCTAATTCACCCCTCCACTTT CASSFRDRANSPLHF
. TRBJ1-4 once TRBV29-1 TGCAGCGTGGAGGACCCGAATGAAAAACTGTTTTTT CSVEDPNEKLFF
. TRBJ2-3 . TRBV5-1 TGCGCCAGCAGTGAACAGTTTGATACGCAGTATTTT CASSEQFDTQYF
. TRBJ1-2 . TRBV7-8 TGTGCCAGCAGCTTAGCTTACTGGGACACAGTCGATGGCTACACCTTC CASSLAYWDTVDGYTF
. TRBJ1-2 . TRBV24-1 TGTGCCACCAGTGATTTCGACGCACAGGCGTGGGGCTACACCTTC CATSDFDAQAWGYTF
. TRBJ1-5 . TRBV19 TGTGCCAGTAGTGGCGGTAGAGCCCTTCAGCCCCAGCATTTT CASSGGRALQPQHF
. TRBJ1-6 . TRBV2 TGTGCCAGCAGGGGCCAGGGCTCACCCCTCCACTTT CASRGQGSPLHF
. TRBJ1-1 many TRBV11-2 TGTGCCAGCAGCTCTGGACAGATGAACACTGAAGCTTTCTTT CASSSGQMNTEAFF
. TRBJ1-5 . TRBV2 TGTGCCAGCAGGAACTCTGTTAGCAATCAGCCCCAGCATTTT CASRNSVSNQPQHF
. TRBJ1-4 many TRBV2 TGTGCCAGCAGCTTGGAGATGGCTAATGAAAAACTGTTTTTT CASSLEMANEKLFF
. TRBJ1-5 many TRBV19 TGTGCCAGTACACCGCCTGGGGGCAATCAGCCCCAGCATTTT CASTPPGGNQPQHF
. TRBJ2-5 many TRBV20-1 TGCAGTGCTCAGAGTTACGGACCATCCCAAGAGACCCAGTACTTC CSAQSYGPSQETQYF
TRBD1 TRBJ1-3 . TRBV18 TGTGCCAGCTCACCGACAGGGTACGGAAACACCATATATTTT CASSPTGYGNTIYF
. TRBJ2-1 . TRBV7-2 TGTGCCAGCAGCGAACGACTAGTTGGATTCTTC CASSERLVGFF
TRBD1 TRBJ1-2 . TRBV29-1 TGCAGCGCCCTACAGGGGAACTATGGCTACACCTTC CSALQGNYGYTF
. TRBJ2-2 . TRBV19 TGTGCCAGTAGTGCGTGGACAGGGGAGCTGTTTTTT CASSAWTGELFF
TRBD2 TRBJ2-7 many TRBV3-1 TGTGCCAGCAGCCCGGGACTAGCCTTTTACGAGCAGTACTTC CASSPGLAFYEQYF
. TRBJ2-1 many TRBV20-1 TGCAGTGCTAGCACAGGACCCTCCTACAATGAGCAGTTCTTC CSASTGPSYNEQFF
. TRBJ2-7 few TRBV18 TGTGCCAGCTCACCGAGCCAGGGAAGCTCCTACGAGCAGTACTTC CASSPSQGSSYEQYF
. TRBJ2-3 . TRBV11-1 TGTGCCAGCAGCCCGTACTCCGGGACTAGCACAGATACGCAGTATTTT CASSPYSGTSTDTQYF
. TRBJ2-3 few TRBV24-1 TGTGCCACCAGTGTAAGGGACTCCTCAGATACGCAGTATTTT CATSVRDSSDTQYF
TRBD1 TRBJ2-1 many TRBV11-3 TGTGCCAGCAGGGGGACAGTAAGTGAGCAGTTCTTC CASRGTVSEQFF
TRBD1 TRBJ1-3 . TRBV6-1 TGTGCCAGCAGCTCCGGGACAGGCTCTGGAAACACCATATATTTT CASSSGTGSGNTIYF
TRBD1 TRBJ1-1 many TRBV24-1 TGTGCCACCAGGACTACAGGGGAGACTGAAGCTTTCTTT CATRTTGETEAFF
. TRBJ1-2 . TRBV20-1 TGCGGTGCTGCCCCCACCGGGACGAATTCCTACACCTTC CGAAPTGTNSYTF
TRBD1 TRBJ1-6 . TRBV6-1 TGTGCCAGCAGCCTTCCTCGGGACAGGGGATTTCCACCCCTCCGCTTT CASSLPRDRGFPPLRF
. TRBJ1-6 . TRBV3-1 TGTGCCAGCAGCCAAGATAGGTTGGGATGCCTCCGCTATAATTCACCCCTCCACTTT CASSQDRLGCLRYNSPLHF
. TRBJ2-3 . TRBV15 TGTGCCACCAGCAGAGATCCCAGCAGAGGAGAGGGAACAGATACGCAGTATTTT CATSRDPSRGEGTDTQYF
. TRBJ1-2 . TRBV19 TGTGCCAGTAGTACCCCCAGGGGCTACACCTTC CASSTPRGYTF
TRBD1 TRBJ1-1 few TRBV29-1 TGCAGCGTTGACCCAGGGGGGCCTATCACTGAAGCTTTCTTT CSVDPGGPITEAFF
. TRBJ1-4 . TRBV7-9 TGTGCCAGCAGCTTAGAGGAGACAATACTGTTTTTT CASSLEETILFF
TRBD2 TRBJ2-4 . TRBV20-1 TGCAGTGCCCCCAGCGGGAGGGCCGGGGCCAAAAACATTCAGTACTTC CSAPSGRAGAKNIQYF
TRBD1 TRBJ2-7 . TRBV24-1 TGTGCCACCAGTGATTTCTACCCCGGGACAGGTCGTACCCCGCAGTGGGAAGAGCAGTACTTC CATSDFYPGTGRTPQWEEQYF